What follows describes a single T cell receptor beta chain. The target antigen is unknown. Germline values: CDR1 MNHNS, CDR2 SASEGT. With 0 bases removed from V and 7 bases from J, the gap between germline ends came to 12 bases. The CDR3 is 15 residues long. This sample stems from a study of radiotherapy plus CTLA-4 blockade in lung cancer. Study as a whole: Objective responses occurred in about a sixth of patients; around 31% had disease control. Study-wide findings and caveats: Tumor-derived TCR clones expanded in blood after radiotherapy plus ipilimumab.

Repertoires were generated with immunoSEQ multiplex PCR, while TCRdb's copy carries only in-frame clones and drops some. The table includes about 77,000 clones, just under 75% detected once. The clonotype was recovered from a human donor with non-small cell lung cancer whose response to radiotherapy plus ipilimumab could not be evaluated. The rearrangement uses TRBV6-1 and TRBJ1-4; D is possibly TRBD1 (5 bases). The sequencing used peripheral blood, collected from a patient treated with radiotherapy plus ipilimumab. CDR3 amino acids: CASSEAGRGLEKLFF. The CDR3 bases are TGTGCCAGCAGTGAAGCAGGGAGGGGTCTTGAAAAACTGTTTTTT.